Following are 4 T cell receptor beta chains from one sample sequenced in a study of CD8+ T cells in alopecia areata. After isolation, RNA underwent reverse transcription to generate cDNA as the sequencing template. Sequenced by immunoSEQ multiplex PCR; TCRdb stores in-frame clones only, minus some. The table shows about 130,000 clones, with under 60% occurring only once. Source: CD4+ T cells sorted from blood, taken at week 0. The receptors derive from a human donor with alopecia areata.

This clone was recorded a few times. The rearrangement joins TRBV5-1 to TRBJ2-7, with D possibly TRBD1 on 5 matching bases. The CDR3 is made up of 15 amino acids. CDR1 is SGHRS, CDR2 YFSETQ, per germline. V was cut by 0 bases and J by 2 bases, with 12 bases left in between. CDR3 protein: CASSLEAGQPYEQYF. In DNA form, the CDR3 reads TGCGCCAGCAGCTTGGAGGCAGGGCAGCCCTACGAGCAGTACTTC.

V and J are TRBV5-4 and TRBJ1-2, with TRBD1 matching over 9 bases. CDR1 is SGHNT, CDR2 YYREEE, per germline (reference sequence). There are 14 residues in the CDR3. V was pared by 4 bases and J by 8 bases, with 9 bases of the junction left unmatched. This CDR3 reads CASSPRDRVSGYTF. CDR3 nucleotide sequence: TGTGCCAGCAGCCCCCGGGACAGGGTTTCGGGCTACACCTTC.

The chain joins TRBV29-1 to TRBJ1-2, with 7 positions matching TRBD1. CDR1 and CDR2 (germline): SQVTM, ANQGSEA. The V segment lost 2 bases and the J segment 4 bases; nucleotides outside the gene matches: 7. The CDR3 is made up of 14 amino acids. The CDR3 coding sequence is TGCAGCGTTGAACCACAGGGGCCCGCCTATGGCTACACCTTC. It encodes CSVEPQGPAYGYTF.

The rearrangement links TRBV15 to TRBJ2-7; D is possibly TRBD1 (5 bases). V dropped 1 base and J dropped 5 bases, with 18 bases sitting between them. This CDR3 has 16 amino acids. The germline V gene encodes CDR1 LNHNV and CDR2 YYDKDF (reference sequence). This chain's CDR3 is CATSRGQTGSPDEQYF. CDR3 DNA: TGTGCCACCAGCAGAGGTCAAACAGGATCTCCCGACGAGCAGTACTTC.